The 16 T cell receptor beta chains below were found in one sample sequenced in a study of STAT5B mutations in CD4+ large granular lymphocyte leukemia. Profiling relied on immunoSEQ multiplex PCR, and the TCRdb table lists in-frame clones only, not all of them. This sample has about 30,000 clones, with 65% to 80% found just once. Source material: CD4+ T cells from blood buffy coats. Receptors originate from a human donor in good health.

With regard to this clone: A read error may produce the germline difference seen at one junction end. Here the CDR3 DNA reads TGTGCCCGGAGTGTGAGCGGGGCTAATTACCAAGAGACCCAGTACTTC. This gives the protein CARSVSGANYQETQYF. The V call is TRBV30, the J call TRBJ2-5, with 7 bases lining up with TRBD2. CDR3 length equals 16 residues. Germline CDR1 GTSNPN, CDR2 SVGIG (reference sequence).

The chain combines TRBV10-3 with TRBJ1-1, with 9 bases fitting TRBD1. This CDR3 has 14 amino acids. CDR1 and CDR2 (germline): ENHRY, SYGVKD. V gave up 5 bases and J gave up 2 bases; unmatched junction bases: 3. The CDR3 reads CAISWTGENTEAFF. Written as DNA, the CDR3 is TGTGCCATCAGTTGGACAGGGGAAAACACTGAAGCTTTCTTT.

The chain recombines TRBV5-5 with TRBJ2-7, with 7 bases fitting TRBD2. The length of the CDR3 is 14 residues. Germline CDR1 reads SGHKS; CDR2 reads YYEKEE (reference sequence). V trimming: 1 base; J trimming: 3 bases; junction bases outside the gene matches: 4. CDR3 sequence (DNA): TGTGCCAGCAGCTTGCAAGCGGGATTCTACGAGCAGTACTTC. Translating gives CASSLQAGFYEQYF. The whole variable domain, remainder taken from reference TRBV5-5 and TRBJ2-7, is DAGVTQSPTHLIKTRGQQVTLRCSPISGHKSVSWYQQVLGQGPQFIFQYYEKEERGRGNFPDRFSARQFPNYSSELNVNALLLGDSALYLCASSLQAGFYEQYFGPGTRLTVT.

This clone was picked up one time. The chain recombines TRBV11-2 with TRBJ2-7; D is undetermined. The V end was cut by 1 base, the J end by 3 bases, with 7 bases between. This CDR3 has 13 amino acids. Per germline, CDR1 SGHAT and CDR2 FQNNGV. CDR3 DNA: TGTGCCAGCAGCTTAGTCAGACACTACGAGCAGTACTTC. It translates to CASSLVRHYEQYF.

This rearrangement joins TRBV7-9 to TRBJ1-1, with 8 bases identical to TRBD1. J gave up 5 bases and V 4 bases, and 3 bases lay outside the gene matches. Germline CDR1 SEHNR, CDR2 FQNEAQ (reference sequence). The CDR3 extends over 13 amino acids. As DNA, the CDR3 is TGTGCCAGCAGCTACAACAGGGGGACTGAAGCTTTCTTT. It specifies CASSYNRGTEAFF.

The V gene is TRBV9, the J gene TRBJ2-1, with D possibly matching TRBD2 (6 bases). This CDR3 has 14 residues. With 1 base removed from V and 10 bases from J, the gap between germline ends came to 15 bases. Germline V CDR1 and CDR2: SGDLS, YYNGEE. Written as DNA, the CDR3 is TGTGCCAGCAGCGTAACCCCGGGACGGGGGGAGCAGTTCTTC. It codes for CASSVTPGRGEQFF.

The rearrangement links TRBV11-3 to TRBJ2-5; 11 bases line up with TRBD2. The CDR3 covers 16 residues. The germline V gene encodes CDR1 SGHNT and CDR2 YENEEA. V was pared by 6 bases and J by 7 bases, with 13 bases of the junction left unmatched. CDR3 residues: CASSRSLAGEVGTQYF. Written as DNA, the CDR3 is TGTGCCAGCAGTCGCTCACTAGCGGGAGAGGTTGGGACCCAGTACTTC.

The chain couples TRBV5-5 to TRBJ1-5; the D gene is possibly TRBD1 (5 bases). Germline CDR1 is SGHKS and CDR2 is YYEKEE (reference sequence). V shed 4 bases and J shed 10 bases, with 18 bases lying between them. The CDR3 consists of 14 residues. The CDR3 reads CASSHRAGAFPQHF. DNA for the CDR3: TGTGCCAGCAGCCATCGAGCCGGGGCGTTTCCCCAGCATTTT.

This chain joins TRBV6-1 and TRBJ2-7; 10 nucleotides align to TRBD2. CDR1 is MNHNS and CDR2 is SASEGT in the germline V gene. The length of the CDR3 is 15 residues. The junction had 9 bases not matched to a gene; V was cut back by 5 bases and J by 5 bases. CDR3 nucleotide sequence: TGTGCCAGCAGTTCCTTAGCGGGAGGATTCGACGAGCAGTACTTC. Its protein is CASSSLAGGFDEQYF.

A remark on this clone: The identical CDR3 is also encoded by other nucleotide sequences in the sample. The V gene is TRBV6-1, the J gene TRBJ2-6; D may be TRBD1 (6 bases). Germline loops: CDR1 MNHNS, CDR2 SASEGT. V was shortened by 9 bases and J by 1 base, with 7 bases between the two germline ends. CDR3 size: 13 residues. The CDR3 nucleotides are TGTGCCAGTAGGGGGTCTGGGGCCAACGTCCTGACTTTC. Protein sequence: CASRGSGANVLTF.

The chain carries TRBV27 and TRBJ1-2; 11 bases fit TRBD1. Per the germline V gene, CDR1 is MNHEY and CDR2 is SMNVEV (reference sequence). This CDR3 has 16 residues. The V segment lost 8 bases and the J segment 6 bases; nucleotides outside the gene matches: 14. The CDR3 nucleotides read TGTGCCAGCGGGCCCGTGTTGGACAGGGGGCTCAATGGCTACACCTTC. It encodes CASGPVLDRGLNGYTF.

The V and J genes are TRBV5-8 and TRBJ2-1, with 9 nucleotides matching TRBD1. Trimming at V came to 4 bases and at J to 5 bases, leaving 7 bases not matched to a gene. Looked up from germline, CDR1 is SGHTS and CDR2 is YDEGEE. The CDR3 length is 15 residues. CDR3 loop: CASSPLQGAHNEQFF. The CDR3 DNA follows: TGTGCCAGCAGCCCCTTACAGGGGGCGCACAATGAGCAGTTCTTC.

The V call is TRBV2, the J call TRBJ2-5; D is uncertain. The CDR3 is 13 residues long. CDR1 is SNHLY and CDR2 is FYNNEI in the germline V gene. V dropped 0 bases and J dropped 4 bases, with 6 bases sitting between them. The DNA for the CDR3 is TGTGCCAGCAGTGAAGCGCTTCGAGAGACCCAGTACTTC. It translates to CASSEALRETQYF.

The rearrangement links TRBV19 to TRBJ2-7; D is unclear. Per the germline V gene, CDR1 is LNHDA and CDR2 is SQIVND (reference sequence). There are 14 residues in the CDR3. Trimming removed 5 bases from V and 0 bases from J, with 11 bases in between. CDR3 residues: CASSATVNSYEQYF. The CDR3, as DNA: TGTGCCAGTAGTGCGACGGTGAACTCCTACGAGCAGTACTTC.

This chain joins TRBV2 and TRBJ1-1; D might be TRBD1 (5 bases). Germline CDR1 is SNHLY and CDR2 is FYNNEI. V was clipped by 8 bases and J by 4 bases, with 14 bases between them. The CDR3 is made up of 13 amino acids. The CDR3 here is CASQDNRGTEAFF. CDR3 DNA: TGTGCCAGCCAGGACAACCGGGGCACTGAAGCTTTCTTT.

The V and J genes are TRBV7-9 and TRBJ1-4; 8 bases map to TRBD1. Germline-derived CDR1 and CDR2 are SEHNR and FQNEAQ (reference sequence). The length of the CDR3 is 15 residues. Losses at the gene ends were 5 bases for V and 11 bases for J; bases not matched to a gene: 13. CDR3 amino acids: CASSNRDRNAGKLFF. CDR3 nucleotide sequence: TGTGCCAGCAGCAACCGGGACAGGAATGCGGGGAAACTGTTTTTT.